A single sample is the source of the 13 T cell receptor beta chains below, sequenced in a study of CD8 T cells in ankylosing spondylitis (dated by TCRdb to between 2016 and 2019). Libraries came from 5' RACE. Sequencing took place on an Illumina HiSeq 2500. In TCRdb, the public reads were trimmed at Q25 with fastp and aligned with MiXCR, with productive beta chains retained. CDR3 protein duplicates are merged, each entry listing the most common genes and DNA. The sample table records about 160,000 distinct CDR3 sequences; around a tenth of these occur just once. The biggest ten clones account for more than 12% of the sample. The sample consisted of blood, either unsorted or a sorted T cell fraction (not recorded which). These receptors were obtained from a female donor with ankylosing spondylitis or in good health (not recorded which).

The table lists this clonotype with many counts. The chain recombines TRBV13 with TRBJ2-7, with D uncertain. With 4 bases removed from V and 2 bases from J, the gap between germline ends came to 3 bases. The CDR3 is 11 residues long. Germline assignment: CDR1 PRHDT and CDR2 FYEKMQ (reference sequence). The CDR3: CASSSTYEQYF. The CDR3 nucleotides read TGTGCCAGCAGCTCAACCTACGAGCAGTACTTC.

V is TRBV6-1 and J is TRBJ2-5, with TRBD2 matching 10 bases. V lost 6 bases and J lost 1; bases outside the gene matches: 5. The CDR3 spans 15 residues. Per germline, CDR1 MNHNS and CDR2 SASEGT. The CDR3 spells CASSLAGAFQETQYF. For the CDR3, the DNA is TGTGCCAGCAGCCTAGCGGGAGCGTTCCAAGAGACCCAGTACTTC.

This clonotype was found a few times. V is TRBV6-1 and J is TRBJ1-2; D is uncertain. Germline V CDR1 and CDR2: MNHNS, SASEGT. The CDR3 covers 13 residues. Trimming shortened V by 6 bases and J by 8 bases, and 16 bases separated the two germline ends. The CDR3 protein is CASSPQRKWGYTF. In nucleotides, the CDR3 is TGTGCCAGCAGCCCACAGCGAAAGTGGGGCTACACCTTC.

This clonotype was found a few times. The J gene is TRBJ2-7, the V gene TRBV13; a weak D match, TRBD2 (6 bases). V lost 4 bases and J 0 bases, leaving 13 bases between the germline ends. The CDR3 spans 15 residues. Germline-derived CDR1 and CDR2 are PRHDT and FYEKMQ (reference sequence). The CDR3: CASSSGLVSSYEQYF. The CDR3 DNA reads as TGTGCCAGCAGCTCGGGACTGGTGAGCTCCTACGAGCAGTACTTC.

This clonotype has at least ten counts. V usage is TRBV15 and J usage is TRBJ1-6; weak D call: TRBD1 (5 bases). The CDR3 length is 14 residues. Germline V gene data show CDR1 as LNHNV and CDR2 as YYDKDF (reference sequence). V gave up 4 bases and J gave up 7 bases, with 11 bases separating them. The CDR3, as DNA: TGTGCCACCAGCATTAGGGGCCGCAATTCACCCCTCCACTTT. As protein: CATSIRGRNSPLHF.

At least ten counts were recorded for this clonotype. V usage is TRBV20-1 and J usage is TRBJ2-3; a possible D gene is TRBD1 (6 bases). V lost 6 bases to trimming and J lost 7 bases, with 17 bases between them. Germline lookup yields CDR1 DFQATT and CDR2 SNEGSKA (reference sequence). This CDR3 region has 13 residues. The CDR3 bases are TGCAGTGCCTACAGGGAAACTCTCAATACGCAGTATTTT. This gives the protein CSAYRETLNTQYF.

This clonotype was counted only a few times. V gene TRBV29-1 combines with J gene TRBJ2-7, with D perhaps matching TRBD1 or TRBD2 (6 bases each). V was pared by 3 bases and J by 3 bases, with 9 bases between. From germline, CDR1 is SQVTM and CDR2 ANQGSEA. The CDR3 runs to 12 residues. The CDR3 nucleotides read TGCAGCGTTGAGGAGGGGGACTACGAGCAGTACTTC. Protein: CSVEEGDYEQYF.

A few counts support this clonotype. The CDR3 loop is CASSTDTQYF. Written as DNA, the CDR3 is TGTGCCAGCAGTACAGATACGCAGTATTTT. J is TRBJ2-3 and V is TRBV12-3 or TRBV12-4; D not certain. The CDR3 has 10 amino acids. V was pared by 5 bases and J by 3 bases, with 0 bases between.

V usage is TRBV7-8 and J usage is TRBJ1-5; D remains ambiguous. V was cut by 0 bases and J by 7 bases, with 13 bases left in between. CDR3 size: 15 residues. Germline V CDR1 and CDR2: SGHVS, FQNEAQ. CDR3 nucleotides: TGTGCCAGCAGCTTAGCCGCCCAACCCGGGCAGCCCCAGCATTTT. Encoded protein: CASSLAAQPGQPQHF.

V is TRBV19 and J is TRBJ2-1; D is ambiguous. Germline V gene lookup returns CDR1 LNHDA and CDR2 SQIVND (reference sequence). The length of the CDR3 is 13 residues. Trimming removed 4 bases at V and 5 bases at J, with 9 bases between. CDR3 region: CASSNQWHNEQFF. The CDR3 coding sequence is TGTGCCAGTAGTAATCAGTGGCACAATGAGCAGTTCTTC.

J is TRBJ2-7 and V is TRBV27, with D possibly TRBD1 on 6 matching bases. This CDR3 has 14 residues. V was trimmed by 2 bases and J by 3 bases, leaving 11 bases between them. Germline V gives CDR1 MNHEY, CDR2 SMNVEV (reference sequence). Here the CDR3 DNA reads TGTGCCAGCAGTTTAACGGACAGAGACTACGAGCAGTACTTC. Its protein is CASSLTDRDYEQYF.

This clonotype has more than one count but fewer than ten. The chain combines TRBV7-9 with TRBJ2-2; D possibly matches TRBD1 or TRBD2 (5 bases each). The germline V gene has CDR1 SEHNR and CDR2 FQNEAQ (reference sequence). The CDR3 is 14 amino acids. V gave up 5 bases and J gave up 6 bases, with 13 bases separating them. The DNA of the CDR3 is TGTGCCAGCAGCCGTTCTCTGGGACCCGGGGAGCTGTTTTTT. Translation gives CASSRSLGPGELFF.

The sample holds many counts of this clonotype. The chain has TRBV7-9 and TRBJ2-5, with 9 bases that match TRBD2. This CDR3 has 16 residues. V lost 5 bases and J lost 7; bases outside the gene matches: 14. CDR1 SEHNR and CDR2 FQNEAQ come from the germline V gene (reference sequence). The CDR3 loop is CASSATSGYKRRTQYF. CDR3 DNA: TGTGCCAGCAGCGCGACTAGCGGATACAAGAGAAGGACCCAGTACTTC.